The next 32 T cell receptor beta chains were all read from a single sample in a study of OX40 agonist ivuxolimab in advanced cancers. Data came from immunoSEQ multiplex PCR; TCRdb stores just in-frame clones and leaves some out. The sample includes 30,000 to 45,000 clones, about nine tenths seen only once; the top ten take roughly 4%. The material was CD4+ or CD8+ T cells sorted from blood, obtained in a trial of the OX40 agonist ivuxolimab. These receptors all come from an adult with an advanced solid tumor such as melanoma, head and neck, liver or kidney cancer.

A remark on this clone: A read error may account for a junction end that differs from germline. This chain links TRBV5-1 with TRBJ2-3; 8 positions match TRBD2. The CDR3 totals 12 residues. Germline lookup yields CDR1 SGHRS and CDR2 YFSETQ. CDR3 in DNA: TGCGCCAGCACCCTTAGCGGGATCTACCGGGATTTT. Its protein is CASTLSGIYRDF.

The chain uses TRBV28 and TRBJ1-5; D is uncertain. CDR3 length: 13 amino acids. V lost 6 bases and J lost 7, with 13 bases in between. CDR1 and CDR2 from the germline V gene are MDHEN and SYDVKM. CDR3: CASSVPYGQPQHF. The CDR3 bases are TGTGCCAGCAGCGTACCTTACGGCCAGCCCCAGCATTTT.

The chain is built from TRBV12-5 and TRBJ1-1; maybe TRBD1 (5 bases). This CDR3 comprises 13 residues. The V end was cut by 8 bases, the J end by 10 bases, with 20 bases between. Germline CDR1 LGHNT, CDR2 FRNRAP. This CDR3 reads CASREEGVIGAFF. The CDR3, as DNA: TGTGCTAGTCGGGAAGAAGGGGTCATCGGAGCTTTCTTT.

This clone has a single count. The chain employs TRBV30 and TRBJ1-3; TRBD1 is a possible D gene (6 bases). CDR3 length: 15 amino acids. Per the germline V gene, CDR1 is GTSNPN and CDR2 is SVGIG (reference sequence). Trimming took 4 bases from V and 0 from J, leaving 13 bases between them. In nucleotides, the CDR3 is TGTGCCTGGACCAGGGGAGGGATCTCTGGAAACACCATATATTTT. Its protein is CAWTRGGISGNTIYF. Using reference TRBV30 and TRBJ1-3 for the parts outside the CDR3, the full variable domain is SQTIHQWPATLVQPVGSPLSLECTVEGTSNPNLYWYRQAAGRGLQLLFYSVGIGQISSEVPQNLSASRPQDRQFILSSKKLLLSDSGFYLCAWTRGGISGNTIYFGEGSWLTVV.

CDR3 sequence: CASVPGRSFDEQFF. The CDR3 region has the DNA TGTGCCAGCGTGCCTGGGAGGAGCTTTGATGAGCAGTTCTTC. V and J are TRBV2 and TRBJ2-1; maybe TRBD2 (6 bases). V was trimmed by 8 bases and J by 8 bases, leaving 19 bases between them. Germline V gives CDR1 SNHLY, CDR2 FYNNEI. The CDR3 totals 14 residues.

The rearrangement uses TRBV5-1 and TRBJ2-5; D perhaps matches TRBD2 (5 bases). The J call could be wrong; TRBJ2-7 is a better fit for the DNA end. The CDR3 has 14 amino acids. The germline V gene encodes CDR1 SGHRS and CDR2 YFSETQ. CDR3 DNA sequence: TGCGCCAGCAGCTTGGTTGAGGGTATAGGCGAGCAGTACTTC. This sequence encodes CASSLVEGIGEQYF.

The chain employs TRBV11-3 and TRBJ1-5; D perhaps matches TRBD1 (5 bases). Germline V CDR1 and CDR2: SGHNT, YENEEA. There are 20 residues in the CDR3. Between the trimmed V and J ends, which lost 1 base and 5 bases, there was a span of 27 bases. The CDR3 protein is CASSLVGEWDRGRADQPQHF. CDR3 coding DNA: TGTGCCAGCAGCTTAGTAGGGGAATGGGATCGTGGTAGGGCTGATCAGCCCCAGCATTTT.

The chain joins TRBV5-1 to TRBJ2-2; D is perhaps TRBD1 (7 bases). CDR1 SGHRS and CDR2 YFSETQ come from the germline V gene. This CDR3 is 17 amino acids long. The V and J ends lost 4 bases and 6 bases respectively, with 22 bases between them. The CDR3 spells CASSHTVGQGGPGELFF. CDR3 DNA: TGCGCCAGCAGCCACACGGTGGGGCAGGGGGGACCCGGGGAGCTGTTTTTT.

In regard to this clone: Other DNA sequences in the same sample also yield this CDR3. This chain uses TRBV28 with TRBJ2-1, with 7 bases that match TRBD2. The V gene's germline CDR1 is MDHEN and CDR2 SYDVKM. Trimming cost V 4 bases and J 4 bases; bases outside gene matches: 19. CDR3 length: 19 residues. The CDR3 loop is CASSSLTSVTVARYNEQFF. As DNA, the CDR3 is TGTGCCAGCAGTTCCCTTACTAGCGTAACGGTGGCACGATACAATGAGCAGTTCTTC. The full variable domain, rest sourced from reference TRBV28 and TRBJ2-1, is DVKVTQSSRYLVKRTGEKVFLECVQDMDHENMFWYRQDPGLGLRLIYFSYDVKMKEKGDIPEGYSVSREKKERFSLILESASTNQTSMYLCASSSLTSVTVARYNEQFFGPGTRLTVL.

This clone showed up just a few times. In DNA form, the CDR3 reads TGTGCCAGCAGCTTCGGGTCACGAGGACTAGCGGTCCAAGAGACCCAGTACTTC. It translates to CASSFGSRGLAVQETQYF. The rearrangement uses TRBV7-9 and TRBJ2-5, with 10 bases matching TRBD2. Germline CDR1 and CDR2: SEHNR and FQNEAQ (reference sequence). This CDR3 has 18 amino acids. V gave up 3 bases and J gave up 1 base; unmatched junction bases: 11.

The CDR3 region has the DNA TGTGCCAGCAGAGGATTGGTTACCGGGGAGCTGTTTTTT. It is translated as CASRGLVTGELFF. V and J are TRBV11-2 and TRBJ2-2; D gene unclear. Germline values: CDR1 SGHAT, CDR2 FQNNGV. Between the trimmed V and J ends, which lost 6 bases and 5 bases, there was a span of 10 bases. This CDR3 spans 13 amino acids. The full variable domain, completed using reference TRBV11-2 and TRBJ2-2, is EAGVAQSPRYKIIEKRQSVAFWCNPISGHATLYWYQQILGQGPKLLIQFQNNGVVDDSQLPKDRFSAERLKGVDSTLKIQPAKLEDSAVYLCASRGLVTGELFFGEGSRLTVL.

The rearrangement joins TRBV19 to TRBJ1-5; no definite D call. V lost 2 bases and J 5 bases, leaving 7 bases between the germline ends. This CDR3 comprises 13 residues. CDR1 and CDR2 (germline): LNHDA, SQIVND (reference sequence). The chain's CDR3 is CASSIKTDQPQHF. CDR3 coding DNA: TGTGCCAGTAGTATAAAAACAGATCAGCCCCAGCATTTT.

The J gene is TRBJ2-3, the V gene TRBV9, with D hard to call. V was cut by 5 bases and J by 12 bases, with 7 bases left in between. This CDR3 has 9 amino acids. The germline gives CDR1 SGDLS, CDR2 YYNGEE. This CDR3 is CASSFSQYF. CDR3 in DNA: TGTGCCAGCAGTTTTTCTCAGTATTTT.

This chain connects TRBV4-2 to TRBJ2-3; 7 nucleotides align to TRBD2. The V gene's germline CDR1 is LGHNA and CDR2 YNFKEQ. Losses at the gene ends were 6 bases for V and 0 bases for J; bases not matched to a gene: 9. This CDR3 is built from 16 residues. For the CDR3, the DNA is TGTGCCAGCAGTCTACACGGGGGGTTAAGCACAGATACGCAGTATTTT. Protein sequence: CASSLHGGLSTDTQYF.

The chain carries TRBV28 and TRBJ1-1; possibly TRBD1 for D (5 bases). The germline V gene has CDR1 MDHEN and CDR2 SYDVKM. V was pared by 5 bases and J by 0 bases, with 19 bases between. The CDR3 consists of 17 residues. The CDR3 is CASSPRVRLRMNTEAFF. The CDR3 coding sequence is TGTGCCAGCAGTCCCAGGGTTCGCCTGAGGATGAACACTGAAGCTTTCTTT.

The chain uses TRBV28 and TRBJ2-7, with 11 positions matching TRBD2. The CDR3 has 14 amino acids. The J segment lost 2 bases and the V segment lost 10 bases, leaving 7 bases of the junction unmatched. Per germline, CDR1 MDHEN and CDR2 SYDVKM. The DNA for the CDR3 is TGTGCCACCTTCCTAGCGGGAGGAACCTACGAGCAGTACTTC. It translates to CATFLAGGTYEQYF.

The V and J genes are TRBV6-4 and TRBJ2-1; 7 bases are a match to TRBD2. The CDR3 length is 18 residues. Germline values: CDR1 MRHNA, CDR2 SNTAGT. Unmatched junction bases numbered 13, after V lost 5 bases and J lost 0 bases. CDR3 sequence reads: CASSLGGGLASSYNEQFF. The CDR3 DNA reads as TGTGCCAGCAGTTTGGGGGGGGGTCTGGCAAGCTCCTACAATGAGCAGTTCTTC.

The chain has TRBV7-8 and TRBJ2-7; weak D call: TRBD1 (5 bases). V was pared by 4 bases and J by 3 bases, with 13 bases between. Germline V lookup: CDR1 SGHVS, CDR2 FQNEAQ. This CDR3 region has 14 residues. This chain's CDR3 is CASSSRGIHYEQYF. CDR3 nucleotides: TGTGCCAGCAGCTCAAGGGGTATTCACTACGAGCAGTACTTC.

The DNA for the CDR3 is TGTGCCAGCAGCTTGCCGGGACTAGCGAGAACAGATACGCAGTATTTT. The encoded protein is CASSLPGLARTDTQYF. V usage is TRBV5-6 and J usage is TRBJ2-3; TRBD2 matches 10 bases. Germline loops: CDR1 SGHDT, CDR2 YYEEEE. Unmatched junction bases numbered 5, after V lost 1 base and J lost 3 bases. The CDR3 has 16 amino acids.

V gene TRBV19 combines with J gene TRBJ1-1; 7 nucleotides match TRBD1. Germline trimming cut 6 bases from V and 8 bases from J; bases unmatched to any gene: 9. CDR1 and CDR2 from the germline V gene are LNHDA and SQIVND (reference sequence). The CDR3 spans 13 residues. The CDR3 coding sequence is TGTGCCAGTAGAAGGGGGACAGCCAGCGAAGCTTTCTTT. It yields the protein CASRRGTASEAFF.

The V gene is TRBV6-1, the J gene TRBJ1-6; D not resolved. CDR3 length equals 14 residues. Germline V gene sequence: CDR1 MNHNS, CDR2 SASEGT. V was cut by 3 bases and J by 8 bases, with 11 bases left in between. CDR3 amino acids: CASSEHPPYSPLHF. The CDR3 nucleotides are TGTGCCAGCAGTGAGCATCCCCCGTATTCACCCCTCCACTTT.

As regards this clone: At one end, the junction sequence differs from germline, possibly due to a read error. The rearrangement joins TRBV5-6 to TRBJ1-2, with 7 positions matching TRBD1. The CDR3 is 13 residues long. CDR1 SGHDT and CDR2 YYEEEE come from the germline V gene. The CDR3 DNA sequence: TGTGCCAGCAGCCCCGGGACAGTTCGGGGGTGGGACTTC. Translating gives CASSPGTVRGWDF. Using reference TRBV5-6 and TRBJ1-2 for the parts outside the CDR3, the full variable domain is DAGVTQSPTHLIKTRGQQVTLRCSPKSGHDTVSWYQQALGQGPQFIFQYYEEEERQRGNFPDRFSGHQFPNYSSELNVNALLLGDSALYLCASSPGTVRGWDFGSGTRLTVV.

The chain employs TRBV6-6 and TRBJ2-3; perhaps D is TRBD1 or TRBD2 (5 bases each). This CDR3 region has 16 residues. The V end was cut by 2 bases, the J end by 6 bases, with 18 bases between. CDR1 is MNHNY and CDR2 is SVGAGI in the germline V gene (reference sequence). The CDR3 DNA sequence: TGTGCCAGCAGTTACCCCCCAGGGCAAAGAGGGGATACGCAGTATTTT. Translation gives CASSYPPGQRGDTQYF.

The chain is built from TRBV28 and TRBJ2-4, with 9 bases aligning to TRBD1. Germline loops: CDR1 MDHEN, CDR2 SYDVKM. Trimming took 7 bases from V and 1 from J; bases not matched to a gene: 8. This CDR3 comprises 16 residues. CDR3 sequence: CASKRDRDRAKNIQYF. The CDR3 bases are TGTGCCAGCAAACGGGACAGGGATCGTGCCAAAAACATTCAGTACTTC. Together with reference TRBV28 and TRBJ2-4, the CDR3 gives the full variable domain: DVKVTQSSRYLVKRTGEKVFLECVQDMDHENMFWYRQDPGLGLRLIYFSYDVKMKEKGDIPEGYSVSREKKERFSLILESASTNQTSMYLCASKRDRDRAKNIQYFGAGTRLSVL.

The V call is TRBV7-2, the J call TRBJ2-7; D is possibly TRBD1 or TRBD2 (5 bases each). The germline V gene has CDR1 SGHTA and CDR2 FQGNSA. The V gene lost 2 bases and the J gene lost 2 bases, with 16 bases spanning the gap. This CDR3 is built from 16 residues. Written as DNA, the CDR3 is TGTGCCAGCAGCTTAACCTGGGACCTTATTACCTACGAGCAGTACTTC. Residues: CASSLTWDLITYEQYF. Looking up the rest from reference TRBV7-2 and TRBJ2-7 gives the full variable domain: GAGVSQSPSNKVTEKGKDVELRCDPISGHTALYWYRQSLGQGLEFLIYFQGNSAPDKSGLPSDRFSAERTGGSVSTLTIQRTQQEDSAVYLCASSLTWDLITYEQYFGPGTRLTVT.

In nucleotides, the CDR3 is TGTGCCAGCAGTTCGGGACAGAGCTATGGCTGGTACACCTTC. Translated: CASSSGQSYGWYTF. V and J are TRBV6-5 and TRBJ1-2; TRBD1 agrees at 7 bases. In germline, CDR1 is MNHEY, CDR2 SVGAGI. CDR3 size: 14 residues. The V and J ends lost 4 bases and 11 bases, in that order; junction bases with no gene match: 13.

This chain links TRBV28 with TRBJ2-5, with D possibly TRBD2 on 6 matching bases. Germline V gives CDR1 MDHEN, CDR2 SYDVKM. Trimming shortened V by 8 bases and J by 1 base, and 11 bases separated the two germline ends. This CDR3 has 13 amino acids. CDR3: CASCLSGQETQYF. The CDR3 DNA reads as TGTGCCAGCTGCCTTAGCGGCCAAGAGACCCAGTACTTC.

Details on this clone: Distinct nucleotide sequences in the sample also encode this CDR3. V usage is TRBV2 and J usage is TRBJ1-2; 7 bases fit TRBD1. Trimming took 4 bases from V and 7 from J; bases not matched to a gene: 6. The CDR3 is made up of 13 amino acids. CDR1 and CDR2 from the germline V gene are SNHLY and FYNNEI. The CDR3 region is CASSVTTGIGYTF. CDR3 nucleotides: TGTGCCAGCAGTGTAACGACAGGGATTGGCTACACCTTC.

The V call is TRBV2, the J call TRBJ2-6; the D is unclear. This CDR3 comprises 13 residues. Trimming pared 4 bases from V and 1 base from J, leaving 2 bases between. Germline V lookup: CDR1 SNHLY, CDR2 FYNNEI. The CDR3: CASSVSGANVLTF. The CDR3 nucleotides are TGTGCCAGCAGTGTTTCTGGGGCCAACGTCCTGACTTTC.

This clone was seen a handful of times. CDR3 loop: CASSSGLAADYEQYF. DNA of the CDR3: TGTGCCAGTAGTTCGGGACTAGCGGCTGACTACGAGCAGTACTTC. The chain employs TRBV19 and TRBJ2-7; 11 nucleotides agree with TRBD2. V shed 5 bases and J 3 bases; nucleotides not matched to a gene: 6. From germline, CDR1 is LNHDA and CDR2 SQIVND (reference sequence). The CDR3 sequence is 15 residues long.

A word on this clone: The germline gene is not matched at one end of the junction; a read error may be the cause. The chain carries TRBV28 and TRBJ1-3; possible D gene TRBD1, 5 bases. The CDR3 consists of 12 residues. The germline V gene has CDR1 MDHEN and CDR2 SYDVKM. As DNA, the CDR3 is TGTGCCAGCAGTTTTGGGGCAGGCCATTTCGTTTTT. This gives the protein CASSFGAGHFVF.

J is TRBJ1-4 and V is TRBV29-1, with 8 positions matching TRBD1. Germline V gene data show CDR1 as SQVTM and CDR2 as ANQGSEA. V trimming: 5 bases; J trimming: 4 bases; junction bases outside the gene matches: 9. The CDR3 loop spans 15 amino acids. This CDR3 reads CSVLGQALNNEKLFF. The CDR3 bases are TGCAGCGTTCTGGGACAGGCATTGAATAATGAAAAACTGTTTTTT.